This T cell receptor (beta chain) appears in the sequencing data of a study of identifying expanded T cells in peripheral blood. Findings and limits, study-wide: Differentially abundant clones: roughly 1.2 between replicates, about 15 at two to three weeks, 19 at four. Across healthy donors, higher total template counts meant significantly greater approximately two-week count variance.

The assay was immunoSEQ multiplex PCR, and TCRdb's table has in-frame clones only and misses some. The sample yields over 75,000 clones, approximately 89% seen once. The CDR3 covers 16 residues. Per the germline V gene, CDR1 is ENHRY and CDR2 is SYGVKD. The V and J ends lost 7 bases and 0 bases respectively, with 16 bases between them. Collection occurred without any documented infections or immune events in donors. For this clone: The antigen remains undetermined.

The J gene is TRBJ2-4, the V gene TRBV10-3, with D possibly TRBD2 on 5 matching bases. The sequenced material came from blood. This TCR derives from a person aged 18 to 75 in good health. CDR3 coding DNA: TGTGCCATCATCGGGTCGTCCGGAGGAGCCAAAAACATTCAGTACTTC. It specifies CAIIGSSGGAKNIQYF.